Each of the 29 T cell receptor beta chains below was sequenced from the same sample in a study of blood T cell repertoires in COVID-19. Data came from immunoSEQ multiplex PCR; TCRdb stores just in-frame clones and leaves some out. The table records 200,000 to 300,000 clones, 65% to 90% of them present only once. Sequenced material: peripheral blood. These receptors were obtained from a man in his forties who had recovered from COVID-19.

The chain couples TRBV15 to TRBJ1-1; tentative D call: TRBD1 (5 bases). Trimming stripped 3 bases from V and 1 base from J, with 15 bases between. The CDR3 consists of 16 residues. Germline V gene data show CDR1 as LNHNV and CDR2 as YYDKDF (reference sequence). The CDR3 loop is CATSRPRGGGNTEAFF. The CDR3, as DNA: TGTGCCACCAGCAGGCCCCGTGGGGGGGGGAACACTGAAGCTTTCTTT.

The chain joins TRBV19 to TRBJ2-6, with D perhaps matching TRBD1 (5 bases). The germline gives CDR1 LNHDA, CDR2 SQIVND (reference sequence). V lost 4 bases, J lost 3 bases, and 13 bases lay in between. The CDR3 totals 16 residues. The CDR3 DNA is TGTGCCAGTAGTACCAGGGATTCGAGTGGGGCCAACGTCCTGACTTTC. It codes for CASSTRDSSGANVLTF.

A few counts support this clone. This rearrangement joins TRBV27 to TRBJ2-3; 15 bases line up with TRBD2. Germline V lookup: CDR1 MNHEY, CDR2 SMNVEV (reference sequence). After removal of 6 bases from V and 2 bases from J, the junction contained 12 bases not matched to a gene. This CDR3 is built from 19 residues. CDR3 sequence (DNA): TGTGCCAGCAGCCCAGACGGGGGACTAGCGGGAGGCGCCACAGATACGCAGTATTTT. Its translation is CASSPDGGLAGGATDTQYF.

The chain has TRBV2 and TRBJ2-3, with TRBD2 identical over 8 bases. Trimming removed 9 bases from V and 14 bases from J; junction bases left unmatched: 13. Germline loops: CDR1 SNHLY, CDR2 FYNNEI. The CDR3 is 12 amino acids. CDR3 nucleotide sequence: TGTGCCAGTAGAGCGGGGGCCCGGTATCTGTATTTT. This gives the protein CASRAGARYLYF.

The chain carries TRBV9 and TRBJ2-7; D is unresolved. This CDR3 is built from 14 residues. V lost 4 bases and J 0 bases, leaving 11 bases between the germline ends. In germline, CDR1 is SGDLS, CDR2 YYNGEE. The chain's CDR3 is CASSPRLSSYEQYF. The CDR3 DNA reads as TGTGCCAGCAGCCCCCGACTCTCCTCCTACGAGCAGTACTTC.

In DNA form, the CDR3 reads TGTGCCACCAGGCAGGGCGGTTCCTACGAGCAGTACTTC. It encodes CATRQGGSYEQYF. The chain carries TRBV12-3 or TRBV12-4 and TRBJ2-7, with D possibly matching TRBD1 (5 bases). The CDR3 length is 13 residues. Trimming shortened V by 10 bases and J by 1 base, and 14 bases separated the two germline ends.

This CDR3 reads CASSSPAGAEQETQYF. The CDR3 region has the DNA TGCGCCAGCAGCTCTCCAGCGGGAGCCGAACAAGAGACCCAGTACTTC. The chain carries TRBV5-1 and TRBJ2-5; 8 positions match TRBD2. Germline V CDR1 and CDR2: SGHRS, YFSETQ. V trimming: 3 bases; J trimming: 2 bases; junction bases outside the gene matches: 9. This CDR3 region has 16 residues. Full variable domain (rest looked up from reference TRBV5-1 and TRBJ2-5): KAGVTQTPRYLIKTRGQQVTLSCSPISGHRSVSWYQQTPGQGLQFLFEYFSETQRNKGNFPGRFSGRQFSNSRSEMNVSTLELGDSALYLCASSSPAGAEQETQYFGPGTRLLVL.

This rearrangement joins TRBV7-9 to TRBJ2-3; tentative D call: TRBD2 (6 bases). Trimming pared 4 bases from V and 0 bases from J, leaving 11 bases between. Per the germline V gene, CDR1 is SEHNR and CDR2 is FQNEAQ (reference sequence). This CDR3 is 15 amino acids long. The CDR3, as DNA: TGTGCCAGCAGCTGGGACTCCGCTAGCACAGATACGCAGTATTTT. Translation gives CASSWDSASTDTQYF.

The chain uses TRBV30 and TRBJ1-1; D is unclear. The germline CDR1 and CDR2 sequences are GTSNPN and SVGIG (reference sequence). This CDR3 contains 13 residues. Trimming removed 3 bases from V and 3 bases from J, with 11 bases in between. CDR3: CAWSPSSYTEAFF. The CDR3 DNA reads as TGTGCCTGGAGCCCCAGTTCGTACACTGAAGCTTTCTTT.

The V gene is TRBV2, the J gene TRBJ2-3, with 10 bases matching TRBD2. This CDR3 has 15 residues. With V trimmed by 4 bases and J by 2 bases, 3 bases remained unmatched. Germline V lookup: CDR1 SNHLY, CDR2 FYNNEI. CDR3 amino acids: CASSGGTSVTDTQYF. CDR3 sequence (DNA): TGTGCCAGCAGTGGAGGGACTAGCGTCACAGATACGCAGTATTTT.

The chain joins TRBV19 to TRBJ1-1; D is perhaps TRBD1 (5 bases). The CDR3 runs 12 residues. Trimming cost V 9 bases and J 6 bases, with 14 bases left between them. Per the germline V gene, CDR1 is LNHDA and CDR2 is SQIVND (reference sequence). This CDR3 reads CASVRGGAEAFF. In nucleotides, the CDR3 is TGTGCCAGCGTAAGGGGTGGAGCTGAAGCTTTCTTT.

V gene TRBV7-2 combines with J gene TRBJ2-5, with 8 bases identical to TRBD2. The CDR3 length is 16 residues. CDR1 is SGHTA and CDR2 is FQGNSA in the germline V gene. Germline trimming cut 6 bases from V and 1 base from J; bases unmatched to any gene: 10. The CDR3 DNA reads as TGTGCCAGCAGGTCTCTTACGGGAGGGATCCAAGAGACCCAGTACTTC. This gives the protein CASRSLTGGIQETQYF.

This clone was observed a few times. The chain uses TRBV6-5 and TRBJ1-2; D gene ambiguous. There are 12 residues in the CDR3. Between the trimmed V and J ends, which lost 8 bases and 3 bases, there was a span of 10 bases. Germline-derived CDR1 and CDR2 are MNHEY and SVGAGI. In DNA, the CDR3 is TGTGCCAGCGGGCAGCTATACTATGGCTACACCTTC. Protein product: CASGQLYYGYTF.

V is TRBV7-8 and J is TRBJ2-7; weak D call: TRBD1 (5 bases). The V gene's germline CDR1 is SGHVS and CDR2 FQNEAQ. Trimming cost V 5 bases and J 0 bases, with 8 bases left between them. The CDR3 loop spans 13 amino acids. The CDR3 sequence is CASSPDTSYEQYF. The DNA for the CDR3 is TGTGCCAGCAGCCCGGACACCTCCTACGAGCAGTACTTC.

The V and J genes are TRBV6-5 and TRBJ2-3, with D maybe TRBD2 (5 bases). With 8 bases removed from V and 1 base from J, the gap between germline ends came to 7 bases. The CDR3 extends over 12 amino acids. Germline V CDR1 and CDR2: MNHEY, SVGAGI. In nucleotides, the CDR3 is TGTGCCAGCGGGAGAGGCACAGATACGCAGTATTTT. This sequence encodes CASGRGTDTQYF.

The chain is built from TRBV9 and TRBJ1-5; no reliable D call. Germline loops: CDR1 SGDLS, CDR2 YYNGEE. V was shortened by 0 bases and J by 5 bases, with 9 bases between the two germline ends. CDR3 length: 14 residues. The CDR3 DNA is TGTGCCAGCAGCGTAGGAGGCGGGGATCAGCCCCAGCATTTT. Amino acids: CASSVGGGDQPQHF.

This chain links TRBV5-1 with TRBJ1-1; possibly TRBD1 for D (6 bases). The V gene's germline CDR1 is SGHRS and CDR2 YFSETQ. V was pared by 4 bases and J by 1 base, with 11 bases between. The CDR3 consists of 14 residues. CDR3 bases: TGCGCCAGCAGCAAGGACAGACCGAACACTGAAGCTTTCTTT. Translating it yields CASSKDRPNTEAFF.

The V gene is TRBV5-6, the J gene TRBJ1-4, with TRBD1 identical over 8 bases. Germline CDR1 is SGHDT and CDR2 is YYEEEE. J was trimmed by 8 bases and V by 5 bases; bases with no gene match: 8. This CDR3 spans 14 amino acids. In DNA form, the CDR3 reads TGTGCCAGCAGGGGGACAGGAGTGGGAGAAAAACTGTTTTTT. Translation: CASRGTGVGEKLFF.

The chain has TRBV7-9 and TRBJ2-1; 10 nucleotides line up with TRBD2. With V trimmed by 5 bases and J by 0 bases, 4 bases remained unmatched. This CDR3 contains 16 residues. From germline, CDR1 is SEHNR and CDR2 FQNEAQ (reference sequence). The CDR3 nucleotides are TGTGCCAGCAGCCCTCGGACTAGCGGCTCCTACAATGAGCAGTTCTTC. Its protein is CASSPRTSGSYNEQFF.

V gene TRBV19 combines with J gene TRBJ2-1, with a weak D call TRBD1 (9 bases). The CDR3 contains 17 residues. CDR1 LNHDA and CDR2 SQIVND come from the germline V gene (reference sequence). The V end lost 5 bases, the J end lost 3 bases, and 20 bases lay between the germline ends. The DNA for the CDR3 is TGTGCCAGTAGTGGACAGGGGAGACTAGCGTTCTACAATGAGCAGTTCTTC. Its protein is CASSGQGRLAFYNEQFF. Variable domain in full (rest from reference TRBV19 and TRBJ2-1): DGGITQSPKYLFRKEGQNVTLSCEQNLNHDAMYWYRQDPGQGLRLIYYSQIVNDFQKGDIAEGYSVSREKKESFPLTVTSAQKNPTAFYLCASSGQGRLAFYNEQFFGPGTRLTVL.

CDR3 in DNA: TGTGCCTGGAGTGTACCCCTACCGGGACTAGCGACAGATACGCAGTATTTT. Translating gives CAWSVPLPGLATDTQYF. V usage is TRBV30 and J usage is TRBJ2-3; 10 bases are a match to TRBD2. V shed 0 bases, J shed 3 bases, and the junction held 9 bases outside the gene matches. This CDR3 comprises 17 residues. Germline lookup yields CDR1 GTSNPN and CDR2 SVGIG (reference sequence). The complete variable domain, with remaining parts taken from reference TRBV30 and TRBJ2-3, reads SQTIHQWPATLVQPVGSPLSLECTVEGTSNPNLYWYRQAAGRGLQLLFYSVGIGQISSEVPQNLSASRPQDRQFILSSKKLLLSDSGFYLCAWSVPLPGLATDTQYFGPGTRLTVL.

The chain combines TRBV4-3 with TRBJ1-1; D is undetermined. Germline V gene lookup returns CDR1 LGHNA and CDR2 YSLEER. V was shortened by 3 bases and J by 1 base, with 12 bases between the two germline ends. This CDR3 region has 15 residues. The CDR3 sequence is CASSQDWLPNTEAFF. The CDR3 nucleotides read TGCGCCAGCAGCCAGGACTGGCTTCCGAACACTGAAGCTTTCTTT.

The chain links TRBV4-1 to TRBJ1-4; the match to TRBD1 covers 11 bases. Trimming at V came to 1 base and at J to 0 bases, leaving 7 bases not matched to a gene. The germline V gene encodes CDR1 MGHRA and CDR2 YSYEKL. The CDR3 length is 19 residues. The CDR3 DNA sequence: TGCGCCAGCAGCCAAGGTGGGACAGGGGGAGTTGCAACTAATGAAAAACTGTTTTTT. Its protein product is CASSQGGTGGVATNEKLFF.

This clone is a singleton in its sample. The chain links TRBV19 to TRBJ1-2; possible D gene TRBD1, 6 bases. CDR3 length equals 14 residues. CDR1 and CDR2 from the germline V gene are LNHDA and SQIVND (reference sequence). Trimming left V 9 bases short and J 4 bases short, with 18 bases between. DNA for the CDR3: TGTGCCAGCAAGTCCCAGGGGTCCTCCTATGGCTACACCTTC. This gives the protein CASKSQGSSYGYTF.

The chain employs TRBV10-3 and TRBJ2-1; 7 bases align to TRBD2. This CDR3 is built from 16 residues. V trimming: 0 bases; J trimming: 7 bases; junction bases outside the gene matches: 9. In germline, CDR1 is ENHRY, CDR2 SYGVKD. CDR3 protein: CAISESVTSIANEQFF. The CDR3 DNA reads TGTGCCATCAGTGAGTCGGTGACTAGCATCGCGAATGAGCAGTTCTTC.

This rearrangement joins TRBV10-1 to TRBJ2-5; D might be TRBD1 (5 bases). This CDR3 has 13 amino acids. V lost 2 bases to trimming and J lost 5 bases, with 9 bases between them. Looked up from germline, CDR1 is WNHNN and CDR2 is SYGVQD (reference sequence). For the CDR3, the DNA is TGCGCCAGCAGTGAGGCGGCAGGGGAGACCCAGTACTTC. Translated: CASSEAAGETQYF.

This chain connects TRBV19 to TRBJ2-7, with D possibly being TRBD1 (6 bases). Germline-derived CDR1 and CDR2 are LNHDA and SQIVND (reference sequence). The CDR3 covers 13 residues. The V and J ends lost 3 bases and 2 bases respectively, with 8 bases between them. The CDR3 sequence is CASSIDRTYEQYF. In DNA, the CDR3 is TGTGCCAGTAGTATCGACAGGACCTACGAGCAGTACTTC.

Here the CDR3 DNA reads TGTGCCAGCAGAGGATTAGCGGGAGGCGGGGCAGATACGCAGTATTTT. This encodes CASRGLAGGGADTQYF. The gene calls are TRBV27 and TRBJ2-3; 10 nucleotides agree with TRBD2. The germline V gene encodes CDR1 MNHEY and CDR2 SMNVEV (reference sequence). The J segment lost 4 bases and the V segment lost 6 bases, leaving 10 bases of the junction unmatched. This CDR3 region has 16 residues.

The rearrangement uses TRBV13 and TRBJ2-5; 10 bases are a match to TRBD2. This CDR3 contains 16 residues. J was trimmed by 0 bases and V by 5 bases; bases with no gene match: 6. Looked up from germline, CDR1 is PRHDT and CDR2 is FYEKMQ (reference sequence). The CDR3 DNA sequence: TGTGCCAGCAGCAGACTAGCGGGCGGATACCAAGAGACCCAGTACTTC. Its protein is CASSRLAGGYQETQYF.